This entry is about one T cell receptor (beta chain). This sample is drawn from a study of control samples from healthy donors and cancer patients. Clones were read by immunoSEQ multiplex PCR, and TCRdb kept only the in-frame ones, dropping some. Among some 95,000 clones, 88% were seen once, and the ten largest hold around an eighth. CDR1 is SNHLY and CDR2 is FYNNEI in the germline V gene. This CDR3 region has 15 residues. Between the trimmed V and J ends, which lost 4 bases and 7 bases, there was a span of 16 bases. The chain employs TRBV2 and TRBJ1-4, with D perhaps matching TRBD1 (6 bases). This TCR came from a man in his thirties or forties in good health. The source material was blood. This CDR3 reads CASSVFLGAIEKLFF. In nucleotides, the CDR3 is TGTGCCAGCAGTGTTTTCTTGGGGGCGATTGAAAAACTGTTTTTT.